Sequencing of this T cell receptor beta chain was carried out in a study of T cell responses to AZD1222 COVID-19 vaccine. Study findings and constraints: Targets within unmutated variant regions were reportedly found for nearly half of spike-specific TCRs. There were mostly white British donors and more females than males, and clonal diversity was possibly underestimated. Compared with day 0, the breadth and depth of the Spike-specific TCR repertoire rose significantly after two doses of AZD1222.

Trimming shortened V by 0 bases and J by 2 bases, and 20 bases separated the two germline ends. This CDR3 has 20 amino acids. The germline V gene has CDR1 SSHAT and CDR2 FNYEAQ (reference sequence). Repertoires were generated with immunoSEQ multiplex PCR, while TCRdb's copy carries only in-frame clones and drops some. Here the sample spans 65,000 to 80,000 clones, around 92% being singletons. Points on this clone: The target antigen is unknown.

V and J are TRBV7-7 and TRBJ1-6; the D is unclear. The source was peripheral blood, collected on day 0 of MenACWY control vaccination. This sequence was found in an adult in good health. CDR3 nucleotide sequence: TGTGCCAGCAGCTTAGCAGCCCGTTACAAGGGAGTGGCCTATAATTCACCCCTCCACTTT. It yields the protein CASSLAARYKGVAYNSPLHF.